The clone carrying this TCR beta chain occurred many times. Its antigen is unidentified. The CDR3 runs to 16 residues. V lost 0 bases to trimming and J lost 6 bases; unmatched junction nucleotides: 8. Germline loops: CDR1 LGHNA, CDR2 YNFKEQ. The sample originates from a study of T-cell memory formation after mild COVID-19. Using its own MiXCR run on the 5' RACE reads, TCRdb lists one record per CDR3 protein. The sample has tens of thousands of distinct CDR3 sequences, roughly 25% seen once. Overall study results and limits: Clones shrinking from day 15 to 85 showed even CD4/CD8 mixes; later expanders tilted CD4+.

Sequencing used PBMCs or a T cell subset sorted from them (not recorded which). The chain carries TRBV4-2 and TRBJ2-1, with 7 bases identical to TRBD2. The sequence was obtained from a man aged 18 to 30 who had mild COVID-19 (a few samples of this study predate the infection). Cell type and time point are not known. This chain's CDR3 is CASSQDADGGFNEQFF. The CDR3 bases are TGTGCCAGCAGCCAAGATGCAGACGGGGGGTTCAATGAGCAGTTCTTC.